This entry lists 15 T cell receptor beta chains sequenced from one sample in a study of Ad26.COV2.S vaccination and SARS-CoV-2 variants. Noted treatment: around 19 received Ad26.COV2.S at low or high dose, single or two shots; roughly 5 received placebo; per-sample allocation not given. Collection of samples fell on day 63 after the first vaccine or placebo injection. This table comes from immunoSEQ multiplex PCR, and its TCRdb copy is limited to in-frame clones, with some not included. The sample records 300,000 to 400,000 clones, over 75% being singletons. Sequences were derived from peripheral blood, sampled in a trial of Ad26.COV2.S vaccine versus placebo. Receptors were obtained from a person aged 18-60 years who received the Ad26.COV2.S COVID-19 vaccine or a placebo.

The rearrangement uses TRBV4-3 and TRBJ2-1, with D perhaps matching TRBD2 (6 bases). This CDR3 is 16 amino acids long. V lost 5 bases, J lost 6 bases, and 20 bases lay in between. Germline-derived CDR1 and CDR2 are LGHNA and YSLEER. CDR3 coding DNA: TGCGCCAGCAGCGTCAGCGGGCTGGGGGTTACCAATGAGCAGTTCTTC. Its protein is CASSVSGLGVTNEQFF.

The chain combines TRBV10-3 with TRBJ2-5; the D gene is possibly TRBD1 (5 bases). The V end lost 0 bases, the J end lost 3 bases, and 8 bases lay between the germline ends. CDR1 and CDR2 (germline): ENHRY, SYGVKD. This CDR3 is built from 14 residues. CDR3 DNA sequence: TGTGCCATCAGTGAGTCGACAGTTAAAGAGACCCAGTACTTC. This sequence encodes CAISESTVKETQYF.

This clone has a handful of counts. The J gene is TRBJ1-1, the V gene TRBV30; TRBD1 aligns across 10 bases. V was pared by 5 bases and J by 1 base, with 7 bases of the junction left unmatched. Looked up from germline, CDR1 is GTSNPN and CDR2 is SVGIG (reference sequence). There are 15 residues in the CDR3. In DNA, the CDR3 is TGTGCCTGGGGGACAGGGGATGGAGGGAACACTGAAGCTTTCTTT. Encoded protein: CAWGTGDGGNTEAFF. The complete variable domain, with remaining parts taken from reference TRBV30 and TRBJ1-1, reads SQTIHQWPATLVQPVGSPLSLECTVEGTSNPNLYWYRQAAGRGLQLLFYSVGIGQISSEVPQNLSASRPQDRQFILSSKKLLLSDSGFYLCAWGTGDGGNTEAFFGQGTRLTVV.

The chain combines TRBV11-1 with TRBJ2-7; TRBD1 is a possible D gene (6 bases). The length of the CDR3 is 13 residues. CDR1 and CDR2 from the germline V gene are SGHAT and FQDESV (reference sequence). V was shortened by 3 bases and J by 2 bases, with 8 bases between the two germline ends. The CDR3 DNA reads TGTGCCAGCAGCTTTCAGGGGACCTACGAGCAGTACTTC. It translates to CASSFQGTYEQYF.

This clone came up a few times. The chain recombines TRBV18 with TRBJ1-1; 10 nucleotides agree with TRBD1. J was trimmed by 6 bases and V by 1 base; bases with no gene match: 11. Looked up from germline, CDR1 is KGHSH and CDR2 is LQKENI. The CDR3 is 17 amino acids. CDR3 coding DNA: TGTGCCAGCTCACCACGTTTTGAGGGACAGGGGTTGGCTGAAGCTTTCTTT. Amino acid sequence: CASSPRFEGQGLAEAFF.

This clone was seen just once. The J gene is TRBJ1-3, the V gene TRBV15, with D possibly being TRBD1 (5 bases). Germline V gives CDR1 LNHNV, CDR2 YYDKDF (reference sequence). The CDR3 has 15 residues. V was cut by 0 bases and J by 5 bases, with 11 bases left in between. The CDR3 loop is CATSRDLGVRNTIYF. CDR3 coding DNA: TGTGCCACCAGCAGAGATCTAGGGGTGCGAAACACCATATATTTT. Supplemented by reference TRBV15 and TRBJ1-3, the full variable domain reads DAMVIQNPRYQVTQFGKPVTLSCSQTLNHNVMYWYQQKSSQAPKLLFHYYDKDFNNEADTPDNFQSRRPNTSFCFLDIRSPGLGDTAMYLCATSRDLGVRNTIYFGEGSWLTVV.

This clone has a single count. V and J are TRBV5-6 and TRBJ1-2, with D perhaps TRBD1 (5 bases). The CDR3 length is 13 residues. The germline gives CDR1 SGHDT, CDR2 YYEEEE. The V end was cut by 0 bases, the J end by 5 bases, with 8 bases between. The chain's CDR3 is CASSLGDFYGYTF. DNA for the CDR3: TGTGCCAGCAGCTTGGGGGACTTTTATGGCTACACCTTC.

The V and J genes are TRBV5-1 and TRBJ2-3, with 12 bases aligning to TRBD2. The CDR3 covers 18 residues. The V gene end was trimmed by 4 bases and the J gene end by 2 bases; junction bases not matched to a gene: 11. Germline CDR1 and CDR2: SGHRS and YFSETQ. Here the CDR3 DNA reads TGCGCCAGCAGCCCCGGACTAGCGGGGTGGTCCTACACAGATACGCAGTATTTT. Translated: CASSPGLAGWSYTDTQYF. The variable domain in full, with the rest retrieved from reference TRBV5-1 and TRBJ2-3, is KAGVTQTPRYLIKTRGQQVTLSCSPISGHRSVSWYQQTPGQGLQFLFEYFSETQRNKGNFPGRFSGRQFSNSRSEMNVSTLELGDSALYLCASSPGLAGWSYTDTQYFGPGTRLTVL.

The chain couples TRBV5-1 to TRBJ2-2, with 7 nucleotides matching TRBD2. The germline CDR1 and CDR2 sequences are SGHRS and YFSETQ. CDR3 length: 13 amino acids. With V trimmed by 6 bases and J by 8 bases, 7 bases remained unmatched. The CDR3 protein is CASTPGGSGELFF. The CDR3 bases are TGCGCCAGCACCCCGGGGGGTTCGGGGGAGCTGTTTTTT.

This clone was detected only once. CDR3 sequence (DNA): TGTGCCAGCAGCTTGGATCAGGGAGAGACCCAGTACTTC. Its protein is CASSLDQGETQYF. The chain recombines TRBV5-6 with TRBJ2-5; D possibly corresponds to TRBD1 (5 bases). The V end was cut by 0 bases, the J end by 4 bases, with 7 bases between. Per germline, CDR1 SGHDT and CDR2 YYEEEE. The CDR3 totals 13 residues.

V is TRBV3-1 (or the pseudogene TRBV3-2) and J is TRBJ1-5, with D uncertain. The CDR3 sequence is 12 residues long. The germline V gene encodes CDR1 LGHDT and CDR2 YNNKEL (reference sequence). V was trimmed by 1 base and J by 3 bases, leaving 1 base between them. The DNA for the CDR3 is TGTGCCAGCAGCCAAGCCAATCAGCCCCAGCATTTT. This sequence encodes CASSQANQPQHF.

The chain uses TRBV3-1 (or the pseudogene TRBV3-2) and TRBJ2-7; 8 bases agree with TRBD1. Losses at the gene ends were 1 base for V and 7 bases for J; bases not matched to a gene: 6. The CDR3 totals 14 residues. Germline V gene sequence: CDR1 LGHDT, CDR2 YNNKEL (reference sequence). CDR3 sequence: CASSQGGQEGEQYF. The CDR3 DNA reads TGTGCCAGCAGCCAAGGGGGACAGGAGGGTGAGCAGTACTTC.

The CDR3 nucleotides read TGTGCCAGCATAAAGACGAACACCGGGGAGCTGTTTTTT. Translation gives CASIKTNTGELFF. The chain combines TRBV27 with TRBJ2-2, with D unclear. Looked up from germline, CDR1 is MNHEY and CDR2 is SMNVEV (reference sequence). The length of the CDR3 is 13 residues. Trimming removed 7 bases from V and 0 bases from J, with 6 bases in between.

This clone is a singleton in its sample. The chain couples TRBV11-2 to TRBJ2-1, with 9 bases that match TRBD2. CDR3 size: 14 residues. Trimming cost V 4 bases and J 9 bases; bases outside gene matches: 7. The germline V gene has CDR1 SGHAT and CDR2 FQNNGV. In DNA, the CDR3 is TGTGCCAGCAGCTCAGGACTAGCGTGGGGTGAGCAGTTCTTC. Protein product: CASSSGLAWGEQFF.

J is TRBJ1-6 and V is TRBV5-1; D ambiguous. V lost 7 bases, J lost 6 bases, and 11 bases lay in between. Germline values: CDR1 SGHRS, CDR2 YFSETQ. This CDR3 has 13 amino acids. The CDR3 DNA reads TGCGCCAGCGGCCGAACGGCTAATTCACCCCTCCACTTT. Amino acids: CASGRTANSPLHF.